This TCR beta chain was identified during a study of blood T cells in healthy people across ages. General observations from the study: The unsorted PBMCs prevented any conclusive comparison of naive versus antigen-experienced cells.

Primed by a sample-barcoded 5' primer and a J-beta primer mix, a second PCR proceeded for roughly 6 to 12 cycles. All samples gave at least 2.5 million CDR3-containing paired-end reads. TCRdb called the 5' RACE reads again in MiXCR, with one record for every CDR3 protein. Among more than 600,000 distinct CDR3 sequences, roughly 25% were seen once, and the ten largest hold 8% to 10%. To note about this clonotype: Its target is unknown.

V gave up 0 bases and J gave up 3 bases; unmatched junction bases: 16. Germline V CDR1 and CDR2: MGHRA, YSYEKL. This CDR3 comprises 20 residues. Each sample used at least 6.5 million PBMCs. These data were also reused for a study on T cells of mothers and their children.

The sequence came from a boy aged 10-17 years in good health. Sequencing was carried out using blood. The chain carries TRBV4-1 and TRBJ1-3, with 8 nucleotides matching TRBD1. CDR3 in DNA: TGCGCCAGCAGCCAAGAAGGGGAGCGGACAGGGAGGTACTTTGGAAACACCATATATTTT. It is translated as CASSQEGERTGRYFGNTIYF.